This T cell receptor (beta chain) stems from a study of post-analysis software for immune sequencing data. General study points: The study found TRBV5-6, TRBV5-1 and TRBV20-1 among about five TRBV segments more frequent in patients than controls. Controls significantly exceeded multiple sclerosis patients in normalized Chao1 diversity. F-measure co-clustering was strong for batch-matched samples.

The CDR3 runs to 16 residues. The germline V gene has CDR1 SGHNT and CDR2 YENEEA. The V gene lost 5 bases and the J gene lost 5 bases, with 19 bases spanning the gap. On this clonotype: Its antigen is not known.

The library was made from cDNA and included unique molecular identifiers. TCRdb processed the PCR reads anew with MiXCR; each CDR3 protein has one entry. The data contain roughly 600,000 distinct CDR3 sequences, 44% of them singletons. The chain employs TRBV11-3 and TRBJ2-1, with D unclear. The TCR comes from a girl aged 10-17 years with multiple sclerosis. Sequencing was carried out using blood. CDR3 nucleotides: TGTGCCAGCAGCCCAACATGGCGATCCCTAAACAATGAGCAGTTCTTC. Translating it yields CASSPTWRSLNNEQFF.